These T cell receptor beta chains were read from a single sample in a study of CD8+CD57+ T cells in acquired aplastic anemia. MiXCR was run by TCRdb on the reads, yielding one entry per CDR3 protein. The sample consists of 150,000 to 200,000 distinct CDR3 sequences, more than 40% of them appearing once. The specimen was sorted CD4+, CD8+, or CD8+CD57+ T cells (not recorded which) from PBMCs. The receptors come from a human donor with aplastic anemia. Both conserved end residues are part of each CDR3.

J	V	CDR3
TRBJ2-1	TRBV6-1	CASSETSGELSYNEQFF
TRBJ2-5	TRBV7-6	CASSLAAHTPGYGIRETQYF
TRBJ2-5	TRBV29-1	CSARGTKQETQYF
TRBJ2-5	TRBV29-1	CSVEGVAVIQETQYF
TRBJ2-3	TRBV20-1	CSSIRDRGFVADTQYF
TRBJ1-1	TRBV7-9	CASSLGASTEAFF
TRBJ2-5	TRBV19	CASSKNGKETQYF
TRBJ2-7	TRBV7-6	CASSLELGLAGRYEQYF
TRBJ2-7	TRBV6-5	CASSYGLAGVNEQYF
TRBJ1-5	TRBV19	CASSIDSSNQLQHF
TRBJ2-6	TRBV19	CASTGAAGANVLTF
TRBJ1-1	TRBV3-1	CASSQEMAEDTEAFF
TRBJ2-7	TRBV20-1	CSAAGHSSYEQYF
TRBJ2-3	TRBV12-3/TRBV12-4	CASSHGRDTQYF
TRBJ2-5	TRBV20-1	CSASGPASQGMKTQYF
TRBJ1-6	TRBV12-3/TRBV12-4	CASILGWNSPLHF
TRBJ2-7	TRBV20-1	CSARGRTGLGEQYF
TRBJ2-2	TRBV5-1	CASSLGWEETGELFF
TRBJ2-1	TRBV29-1	CSVDYASGLQQFF
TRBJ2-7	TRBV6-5	CASSYPGYEQYF
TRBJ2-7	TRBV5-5	CASRDQGIAGYEQYF
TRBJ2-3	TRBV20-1	CSARGGSTGPDTQYF
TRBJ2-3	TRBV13	CASTLGGPTSGIYLSTDTQYF
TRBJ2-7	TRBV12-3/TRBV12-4	CASSAGLPTEQYF
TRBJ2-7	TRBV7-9	CASSVTAPDRGSYEQYF
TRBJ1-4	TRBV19	CATRDGATNEKLFF
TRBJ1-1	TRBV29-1	CSAYPPGYLWTEAFF
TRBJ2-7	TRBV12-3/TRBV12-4	CASSKTLRASFPYEQYF
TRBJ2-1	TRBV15	CATSRDGSGGDEQFF
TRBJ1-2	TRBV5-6	CASSLVSGYGYTF
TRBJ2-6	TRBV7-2	CASSPGQGSSGANVLTF